These 20 T cell receptor beta chains came from one sample sequenced in a study of blood T cell repertoires in COVID-19. Sequenced by immunoSEQ multiplex PCR; TCRdb stores in-frame clones only, minus some. The table has about 220,000 clones, about four fifths seen once. Sequenced input: peripheral blood. These TCRs come from a woman of 80 years or more with acute or convalescent COVID-19.

The chain couples TRBV3-1 (or the pseudogene TRBV3-2) to TRBJ2-3, with TRBD2 identical over 12 bases. Germline V gene data show CDR1 as LGHDT and CDR2 as YNNKEL (reference sequence). V gave up 4 bases and J gave up 0 bases; unmatched junction bases: 5. The CDR3 runs to 17 residues. The chain's CDR3 is CASSPRTSGASTDTQYF. CDR3 DNA sequence: TGTGCCAGCAGCCCGAGGACTAGCGGGGCTAGCACAGATACGCAGTATTTT.

This clone turned up a few times. The chain links TRBV7-9 to TRBJ2-7, with TRBD1 matching 7 bases. J lost 4 bases, V lost 5 bases, and 11 bases had no gene match. Germline CDR1 SEHNR, CDR2 FQNEAQ (reference sequence). CDR3 size: 15 residues. CDR3 DNA: TGTGCCAGCAGCCTTGACAGGGCCCCGGTTTACGAGCAGTACTTC. Translation: CASSLDRAPVYEQYF.

This sequence joins TRBV27 and TRBJ2-7; D might be TRBD1 (6 bases). CDR1 MNHEY and CDR2 SMNVEV come from the germline V gene (reference sequence). With 3 bases removed from V and 0 bases from J, the gap between germline ends came to 15 bases. The CDR3 loop spans 16 amino acids. CDR3 bases: TGTGCCAGCAGTTTGATGCGCGACAGGAACTCCTACGAGCAGTACTTC. This encodes CASSLMRDRNSYEQYF.

This chain links TRBV27 with TRBJ2-7; 7 bases line up with TRBD2. The germline CDR1 and CDR2 sequences are MNHEY and SMNVEV (reference sequence). Trimming cost V 3 bases and J 2 bases; bases outside gene matches: 4. The CDR3 runs to 14 residues. The CDR3 bases are TGTGCCAGCAGTTTTAGCGGGCCGGCCTACGAGCAGTACTTC. Amino acid sequence: CASSFSGPAYEQYF.

The CDR3: CASSIGDSANIQYF. The CDR3 DNA reads TGTGCCAGTAGTATAGGGGACAGCGCAAACATTCAGTACTTC. This chain connects TRBV19 to TRBJ2-4, with 7 bases that match TRBD1. Germline V gene data show CDR1 as LNHDA and CDR2 as SQIVND (reference sequence). V lost 1 base and J lost 6; bases outside the gene matches: 3. The CDR3 covers 14 residues.

In its sample, this clone was seen once. V and J are TRBV5-1 and TRBJ1-2; D ambiguous. Germline assignment: CDR1 SGHRS and CDR2 YFSETQ. This CDR3 contains 13 residues. The V gene lost 2 bases and the J gene lost 4 bases, with 9 bases spanning the gap. The DNA for the CDR3 is TGCGCCAGCAGCTTAGAGGGATCCTATGGCTACACCTTC. It encodes CASSLEGSYGYTF.

The chain recombines TRBV10-1 with TRBJ1-1, with 8 bases identical to TRBD1. Germline values: CDR1 WNHNN, CDR2 SYGVQD (reference sequence). This CDR3 is built from 16 residues. Unmatched junction bases numbered 7, after V lost 3 bases and J lost 1 base. The CDR3 region is CASSETPGGGNTEAFF. CDR3 DNA: TGCGCCAGCAGTGAAACACCAGGGGGCGGGAACACTGAAGCTTTCTTT.

The chain employs TRBV25-1 and TRBJ1-2; D gene unclear. Germline values: CDR1 MGHDK, CDR2 SYGVNS. CDR3 length: 16 amino acids. Trimming removed 3 bases from V and 2 bases from J, with 16 bases in between. The CDR3 nucleotides read TGTGCCAGCAGTGATTCCTCCGGTGGGCCGAACTATGGCTACACCTTC. This sequence encodes CASSDSSGGPNYGYTF.

V and J are TRBV25-1 and TRBJ1-2, with 7 bases that match TRBD1. The CDR3 contains 14 residues. In germline, CDR1 is MGHDK, CDR2 SYGVNS. V gave up 2 bases and J gave up 6 bases; unmatched junction bases: 6. CDR3 DNA: TGTGCCAGCAGTGAAGCCCGACAGGGAAATGGCTACACCTTC. It specifies CASSEARQGNGYTF.

This clone was seen more than once but under ten times. The chain recombines TRBV28 with TRBJ2-1; tentatively, D is TRBD1 (7 bases). The CDR3 has 14 residues. Trimming cost V 3 bases and J 6 bases, with 12 bases left between them. CDR1 is MDHEN, CDR2 SYDVKM, per germline. In DNA, the CDR3 is TGTGCCAGCAGTTTGGCGGGACAGAGCAATGAGCAGTTCTTC. Translation: CASSLAGQSNEQFF.

The genes are TRBV6-5 and TRBJ1-5; D is undetermined. The CDR3 covers 10 residues. CDR1 and CDR2 (germline): MNHEY, SVGAGI. V lost 6 bases and J lost 8, with 5 bases in between. Here the CDR3 reads CASRSKPQHF. CDR3 DNA: TGTGCCAGCAGGAGCAAGCCCCAGCATTTT.

A remark on this clone: Distinct nucleotide sequences in the sample also encode this CDR3. J is TRBJ2-7 and V is TRBV12-3 or TRBV12-4; D remains unclear. The CDR3 runs to 12 residues. Trimming took 3 bases from V and 3 from J, leaving 6 bases between them. The CDR3 reads CASSFRLYEQYF. CDR3 DNA: TGTGCCAGCAGTTTTCGACTCTACGAGCAGTACTTC.

The CDR3 sequence: CASSRDSGSPLHF. The CDR3 DNA reads as TGTGCCAGCAGTCGGGACTCTGGTTCACCCCTCCACTTT. This chain connects TRBV6-4 to TRBJ1-6, with D tentatively TRBD1 (5 bases). V was shortened by 5 bases and J by 9 bases, with 11 bases between the two germline ends. Per the germline V gene, CDR1 is MRHNA and CDR2 is SNTAGT. CDR3 length equals 13 residues.

The rearrangement uses TRBV2 and TRBJ2-1; D gene uncertain. Trimming cost V 7 bases and J 5 bases, with 12 bases left between them. Germline assignment: CDR1 SNHLY and CDR2 FYNNEI. This CDR3 is 13 amino acids long. The CDR3 is CASTLDIDNEQFF. The CDR3 DNA reads TGTGCCAGCACCTTAGACATAGACAATGAGCAGTTCTTC. The whole variable domain, filled in from reference TRBV2 and TRBJ2-1, reads EPEVTQTPSHQVTQMGQEVILRCVPISNHLYFYWYRQILGQKVEFLVSFYNNEISEKSEIFDDQFSVERPDGSNFTLKIRSTKLEDSAMYFCASTLDIDNEQFFGPGTRLTVL.

The chain is built from TRBV6-5 and TRBJ1-2; TRBD1 is a possible D gene (5 bases). The V gene lost 5 bases and the J gene lost 5 bases, with 12 bases spanning the gap. The CDR3 spans 13 residues. In germline, CDR1 is MNHEY, CDR2 SVGAGI. The CDR3 loop reads CASSLLGGYGYTF. The CDR3 DNA is TGTGCCAGCAGTCTTTTGGGGGGGTATGGCTACACCTTC.

This clone was counted a single time. The CDR3 coding sequence is TGTGCCAGCTCACCACCGGACAGGGTGCCCTACGAGCAGTACTTC. Its protein is CASSPPDRVPYEQYF. The gene calls are TRBV18 and TRBJ2-7; TRBD1 matches at 8 bases. V lost 0 bases, J lost 2 bases, and 3 bases stayed unmatched. The CDR3 length is 15 residues. Germline V CDR1 and CDR2: KGHSH, LQKENI.

This chain links TRBV3-1 (or the pseudogene TRBV3-2) with TRBJ1-3; D ambiguous. The CDR3 is 14 amino acids. Trimming shortened V by 1 base and J by 3 bases, and 7 bases separated the two germline ends. The germline CDR1 and CDR2 sequences are LGHDT and YNNKEL (reference sequence). CDR3 nucleotide sequence: TGTGCCAGCAGCCAAGGGGCGGGTGGAAACACCATATATTTT. Protein product: CASSQGAGGNTIYF.

The chain has TRBV6-5 and TRBJ1-1; 10 positions agree with TRBD1. Germline CDR1 is MNHEY and CDR2 is SVGAGI. The CDR3 runs to 14 residues. V gave up 9 bases and J gave up 2 bases; unmatched junction bases: 6. The CDR3 here is CASLRDRGNTEAFF. As DNA, the CDR3 is TGTGCCAGTCTACGGGACAGGGGTAACACTGAAGCTTTCTTT.

V usage is TRBV6-1 and J usage is TRBJ1-3, with 7 nucleotides matching TRBD1. Trimming removed 4 bases from V and 0 bases from J; junction bases left unmatched: 12. The CDR3 loop spans 18 amino acids. Germline V gene data show CDR1 as MNHNS and CDR2 as SASEGT. This CDR3 reads CASSVSRGFFRSGNTIYF. The CDR3 DNA reads as TGTGCCAGCAGTGTGAGCAGGGGGTTTTTTCGCTCTGGAAACACCATATATTTT.

The rearrangement joins TRBV7-2 to TRBJ2-4; TRBD1 is a possible D gene (6 bases). From germline, CDR1 is SGHTA and CDR2 FQGNSA. The CDR3 is 14 residues long. V was trimmed by 4 bases and J by 7 bases, leaving 14 bases between them. CDR3 sequence: CASSSDWTVNIQYF. The CDR3 region has the DNA TGTGCCAGCAGCTCGGATTGGACAGTCAACATTCAGTACTTC. The full variable domain, rest sourced from reference TRBV7-2 and TRBJ2-4, is GAGVSQSPSNKVTEKGKDVELRCDPISGHTALYWYRQSLGQGLEFLIYFQGNSAPDKSGLPSDRFSAERTGGSVSTLTIQRTQQEDSAVYLCASSSDWTVNIQYFGAGTRLSVL.